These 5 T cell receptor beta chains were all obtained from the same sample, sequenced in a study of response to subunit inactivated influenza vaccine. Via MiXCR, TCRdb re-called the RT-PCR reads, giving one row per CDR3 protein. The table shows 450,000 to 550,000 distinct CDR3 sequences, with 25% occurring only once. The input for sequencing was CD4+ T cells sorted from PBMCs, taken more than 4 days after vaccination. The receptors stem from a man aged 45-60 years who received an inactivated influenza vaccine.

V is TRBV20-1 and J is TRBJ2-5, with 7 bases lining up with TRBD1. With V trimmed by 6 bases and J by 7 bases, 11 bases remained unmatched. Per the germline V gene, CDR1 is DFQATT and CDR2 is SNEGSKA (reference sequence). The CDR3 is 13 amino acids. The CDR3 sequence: CSAITGTAGTQYF. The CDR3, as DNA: TGCAGTGCCATCACCGGGACAGCCGGGACCCAGTACTTC.

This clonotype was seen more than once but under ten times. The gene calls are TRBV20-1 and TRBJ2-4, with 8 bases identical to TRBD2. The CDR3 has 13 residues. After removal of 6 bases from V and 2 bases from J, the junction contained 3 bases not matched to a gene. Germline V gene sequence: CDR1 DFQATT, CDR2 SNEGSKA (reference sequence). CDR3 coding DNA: TGCAGTGCAGTAGCGGGATCCAAAAACATTCAGTACTTC. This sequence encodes CSAVAGSKNIQYF.

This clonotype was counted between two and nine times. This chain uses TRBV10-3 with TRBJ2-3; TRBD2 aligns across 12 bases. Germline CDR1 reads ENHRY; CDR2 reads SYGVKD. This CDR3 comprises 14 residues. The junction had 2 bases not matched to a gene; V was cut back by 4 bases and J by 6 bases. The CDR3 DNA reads TGTGCCATCAGTGTCGGGACTAGCGGGGATACGCAGTATTTT. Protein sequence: CAISVGTSGDTQYF.

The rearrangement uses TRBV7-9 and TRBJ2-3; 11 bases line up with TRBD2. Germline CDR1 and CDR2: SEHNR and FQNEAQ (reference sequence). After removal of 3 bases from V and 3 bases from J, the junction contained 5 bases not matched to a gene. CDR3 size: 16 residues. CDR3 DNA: TGTGCCAGCAGCTTCCCAACTAGCGGGAGTACAGATACGCAGTATTTT. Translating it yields CASSFPTSGSTDTQYF.

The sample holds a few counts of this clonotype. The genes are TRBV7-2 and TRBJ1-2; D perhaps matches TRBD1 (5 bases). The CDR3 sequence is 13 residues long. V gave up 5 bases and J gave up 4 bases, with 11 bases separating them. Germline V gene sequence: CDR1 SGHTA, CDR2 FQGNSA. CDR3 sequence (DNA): TGTGCCAGCAGCCCGATAGGGGCCTATGGCTACACCTTC. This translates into CASSPIGAYGYTF.